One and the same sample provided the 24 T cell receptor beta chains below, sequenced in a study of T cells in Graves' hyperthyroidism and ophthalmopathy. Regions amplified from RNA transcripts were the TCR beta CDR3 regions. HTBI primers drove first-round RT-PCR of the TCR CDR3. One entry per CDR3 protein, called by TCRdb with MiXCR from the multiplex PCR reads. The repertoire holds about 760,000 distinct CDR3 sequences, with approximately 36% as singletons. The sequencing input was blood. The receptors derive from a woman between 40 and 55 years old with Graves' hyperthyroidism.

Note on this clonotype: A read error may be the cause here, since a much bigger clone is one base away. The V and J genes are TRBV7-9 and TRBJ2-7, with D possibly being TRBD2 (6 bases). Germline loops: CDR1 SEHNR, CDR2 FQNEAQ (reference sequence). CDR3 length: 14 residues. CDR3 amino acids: CASSLSGRFHEQHF. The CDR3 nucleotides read TGTGCCAGCAGCTTAAGCGGGCGCTTCCACGAGCAGCACTTC.

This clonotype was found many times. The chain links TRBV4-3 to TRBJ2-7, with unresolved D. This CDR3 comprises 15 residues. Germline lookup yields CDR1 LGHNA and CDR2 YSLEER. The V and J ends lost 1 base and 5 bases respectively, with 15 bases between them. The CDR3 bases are TGCGCCAGCAGCCAAGTACACCTTGGCTGGGACGAGCAGTACTTC. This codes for CASSQVHLGWDEQYF.

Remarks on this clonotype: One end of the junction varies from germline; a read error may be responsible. CDR3 bases: TGTGCTAGCAGCTACCGGGACGGAGATACGCAGTATTTT. Translation: CASSYRDGDTQYF. The chain joins TRBV7-7 to TRBJ2-3, with D perhaps matching TRBD1 or TRBD2 (5 bases each). Per germline, CDR1 SSHAT and CDR2 FNYEAQ (reference sequence). CDR3 size: 13 residues.

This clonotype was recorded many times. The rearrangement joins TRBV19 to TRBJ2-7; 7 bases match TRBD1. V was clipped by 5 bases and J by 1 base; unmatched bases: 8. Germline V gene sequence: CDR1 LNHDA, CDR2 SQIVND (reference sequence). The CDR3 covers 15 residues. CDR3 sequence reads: CASSPGDSESYEQYF. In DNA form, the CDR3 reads TGTGCCAGTAGTCCCGGGGACAGCGAATCCTACGAGCAGTACTTC.

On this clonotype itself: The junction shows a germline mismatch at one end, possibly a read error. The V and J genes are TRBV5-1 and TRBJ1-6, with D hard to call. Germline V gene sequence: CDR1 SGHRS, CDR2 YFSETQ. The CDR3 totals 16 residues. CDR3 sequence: CASSFSPAKHNSSLHF. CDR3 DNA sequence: TGCGCCAGCAGCTTCTCTCCCGCTAAGCATAATTCATCCCTCCACTTT.

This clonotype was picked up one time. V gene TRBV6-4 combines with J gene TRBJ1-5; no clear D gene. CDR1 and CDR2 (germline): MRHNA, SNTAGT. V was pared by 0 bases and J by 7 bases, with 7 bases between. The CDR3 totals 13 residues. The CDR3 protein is CASSDSWGQPQHF. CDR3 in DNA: TGTGCCAGCAGTGACTCATGGGGACAGCCCCAGCATTTT.

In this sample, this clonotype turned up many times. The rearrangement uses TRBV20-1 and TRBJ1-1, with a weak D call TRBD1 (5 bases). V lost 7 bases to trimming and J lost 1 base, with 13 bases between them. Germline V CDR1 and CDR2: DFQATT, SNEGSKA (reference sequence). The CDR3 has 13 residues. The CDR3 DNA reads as TGCAGTGTCCCGGGACGGCCGAACACTGAAGCTTTCTTT. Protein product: CSVPGRPNTEAFF.

The CDR3 coding sequence is TGCAGTGTAAAATTTGGGCCCGGGGAGCTGTTTTTT. Residues: CSVKFGPGELFF. The chain is built from TRBV20-1 and TRBJ2-2, with D unclear. V lost 7 bases and J lost 6, with 12 bases in between. This CDR3 is 12 amino acids long. Germline CDR1 and CDR2: DFQATT and SNEGSKA (reference sequence).

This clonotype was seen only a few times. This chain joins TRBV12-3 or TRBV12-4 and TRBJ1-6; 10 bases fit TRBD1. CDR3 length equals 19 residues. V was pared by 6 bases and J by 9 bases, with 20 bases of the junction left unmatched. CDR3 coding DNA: TGTGCCAGCAGCCTAATTCTCCGTGACGGGACAGGGGTTAGTTCACCCCTCCACTTT. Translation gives CASSLILRDGTGVSSPLHF.

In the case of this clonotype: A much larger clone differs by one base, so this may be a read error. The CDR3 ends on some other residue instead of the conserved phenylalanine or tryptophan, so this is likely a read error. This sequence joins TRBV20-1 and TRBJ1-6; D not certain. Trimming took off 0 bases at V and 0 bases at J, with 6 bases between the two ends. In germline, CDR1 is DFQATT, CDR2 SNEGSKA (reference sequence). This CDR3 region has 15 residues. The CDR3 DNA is TGCAGTGCTAGAGAAGTCCTCTCCTATAATTCACCCCTCCACCTT. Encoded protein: CSAREVLSYNSPLHL.

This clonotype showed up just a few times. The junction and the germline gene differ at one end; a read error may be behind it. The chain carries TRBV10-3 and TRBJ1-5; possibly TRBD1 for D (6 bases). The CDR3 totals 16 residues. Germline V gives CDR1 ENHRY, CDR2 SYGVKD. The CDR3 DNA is TGTGCCAGCAGTCCCAGTAACAGGGCTCGGGATCAGCCCCAGCATTTT. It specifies CASSPSNRARDQPQHF.

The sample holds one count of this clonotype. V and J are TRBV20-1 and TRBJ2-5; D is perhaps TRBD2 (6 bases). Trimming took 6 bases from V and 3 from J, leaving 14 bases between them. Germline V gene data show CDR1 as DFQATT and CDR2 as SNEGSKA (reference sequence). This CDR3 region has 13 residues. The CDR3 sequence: CSAQTAGKETQYF. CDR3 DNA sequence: TGCAGTGCCCAGACGGCGGGGAAAGAGACCCAGTACTTC.

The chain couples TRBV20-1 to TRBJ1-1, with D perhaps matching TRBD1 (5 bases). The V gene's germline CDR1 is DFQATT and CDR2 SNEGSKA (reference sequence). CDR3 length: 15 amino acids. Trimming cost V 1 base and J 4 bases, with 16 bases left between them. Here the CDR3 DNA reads TGCAGTGCTAGAGGTCTCGCAGGGCCGGTCACTGAAGCTTTCTTT. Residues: CSARGLAGPVTEAFF.

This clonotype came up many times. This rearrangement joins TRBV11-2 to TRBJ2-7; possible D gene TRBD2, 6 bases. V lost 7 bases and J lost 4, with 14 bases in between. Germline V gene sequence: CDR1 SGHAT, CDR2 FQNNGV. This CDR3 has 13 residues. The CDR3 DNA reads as TGTGCCAGCACCCCCTTGCGGGGTTACGAGCAGTACTTC. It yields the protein CASTPLRGYEQYF. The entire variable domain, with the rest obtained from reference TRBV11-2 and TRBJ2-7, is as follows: EAGVAQSPRYKIIEKRQSVAFWCNPISGHATLYWYQQILGQGPKLLIQFQNNGVVDDSQLPKDRFSAERLKGVDSTLKIQPAKLEDSAVYLCASTPLRGYEQYFGPGTRLTVT.

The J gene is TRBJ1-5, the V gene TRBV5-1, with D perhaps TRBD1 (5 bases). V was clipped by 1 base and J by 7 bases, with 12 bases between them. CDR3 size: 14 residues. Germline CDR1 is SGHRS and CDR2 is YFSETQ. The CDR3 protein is CASSLFEGRQPQHF. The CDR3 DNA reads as TGCGCCAGCAGCTTGTTCGAGGGGAGGCAGCCCCAGCATTTT.

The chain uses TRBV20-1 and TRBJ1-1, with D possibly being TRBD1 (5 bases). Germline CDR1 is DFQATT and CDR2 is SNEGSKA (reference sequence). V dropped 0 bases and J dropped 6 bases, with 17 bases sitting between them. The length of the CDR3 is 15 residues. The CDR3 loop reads CSARDYPVGGAEAFF. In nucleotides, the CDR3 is TGCAGTGCTAGAGATTACCCCGTGGGGGGAGCTGAAGCTTTCTTT.

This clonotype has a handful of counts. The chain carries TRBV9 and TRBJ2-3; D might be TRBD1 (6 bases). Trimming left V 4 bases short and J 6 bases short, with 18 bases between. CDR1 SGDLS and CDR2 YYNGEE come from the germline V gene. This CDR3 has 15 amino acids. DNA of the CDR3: TGTGCCAGCAGCCCTCGGGGCCAGGGGATCGATACGCAGTATTTT. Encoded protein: CASSPRGQGIDTQYF. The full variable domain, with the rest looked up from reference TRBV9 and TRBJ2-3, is DSGVTQTPKHLITATGQRVTLRCSPRSGDLSVYWYQQSLDQGLQFLIQYYNGEERAKGNILERFSAQQFPDLHSELNLSSLELGDSALYFCASSPRGQGIDTQYFGPGTRLTVL.

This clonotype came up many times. CDR3 bases: TGTGCCAGCAGCCCCTTGGACGAGCAGTACTTC. Protein product: CASSPLDEQYF. The chain links TRBV7-9 to TRBJ2-7, with D unresolved. Trimming cost V 5 bases and J 5 bases, with 7 bases left between them. CDR1 is SEHNR and CDR2 is FQNEAQ in the germline V gene (reference sequence). The length of the CDR3 is 11 residues. The full variable domain, in which reference TRBV7-9 and TRBJ2-7 provide the parts outside the CDR3, is DTGVSQNPRHKITKRGQNVTFRCDPISEHNRLYWYRQTLGQGPEFLTYFQNEAQLEKSRLLSDRFSAERPKGSFSTLEIQRTEQGDSAMYLCASSPLDEQYFGPGTRLTVT.

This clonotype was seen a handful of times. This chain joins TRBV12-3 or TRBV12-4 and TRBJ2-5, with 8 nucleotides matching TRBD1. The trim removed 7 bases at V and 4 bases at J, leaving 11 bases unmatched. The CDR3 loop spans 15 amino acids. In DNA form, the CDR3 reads TGTGCCAGCACCCCACAGGGGGACCCACCAGAGACCCAGTACTTC. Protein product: CASTPQGDPPETQYF.

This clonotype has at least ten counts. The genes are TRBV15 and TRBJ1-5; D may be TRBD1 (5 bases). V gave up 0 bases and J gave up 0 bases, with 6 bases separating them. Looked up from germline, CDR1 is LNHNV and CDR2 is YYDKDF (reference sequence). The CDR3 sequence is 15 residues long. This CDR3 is CATSRDQGSNQPQHF. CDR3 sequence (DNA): TGTGCCACCAGCAGAGATCAGGGTAGCAATCAGCCCCAGCATTTT.

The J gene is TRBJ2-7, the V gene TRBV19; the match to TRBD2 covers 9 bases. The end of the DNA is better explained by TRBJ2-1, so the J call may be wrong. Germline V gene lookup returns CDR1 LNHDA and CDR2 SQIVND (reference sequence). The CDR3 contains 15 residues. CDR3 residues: CASSLAGNYYNEQFF. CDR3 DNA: TGTGCCAGTAGTCTAGCGGGGAATTACTACAATGAGCAGTTCTTC.

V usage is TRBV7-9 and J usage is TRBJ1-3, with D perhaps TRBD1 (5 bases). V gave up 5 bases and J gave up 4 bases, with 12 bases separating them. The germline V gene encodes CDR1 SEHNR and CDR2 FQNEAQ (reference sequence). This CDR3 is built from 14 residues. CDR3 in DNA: TGTGCCAGCAGCGGGACGGCGGGCGGAAACACCATATATTTT. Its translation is CASSGTAGGNTIYF.

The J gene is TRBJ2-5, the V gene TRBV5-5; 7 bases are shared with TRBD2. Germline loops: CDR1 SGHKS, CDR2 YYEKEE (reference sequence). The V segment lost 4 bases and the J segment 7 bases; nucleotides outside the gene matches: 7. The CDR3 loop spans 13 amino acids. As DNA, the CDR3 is TGTGCCAGCAGCCAAGATCCTAGCGGGACCCAGTACTTC. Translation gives CASSQDPSGTQYF.

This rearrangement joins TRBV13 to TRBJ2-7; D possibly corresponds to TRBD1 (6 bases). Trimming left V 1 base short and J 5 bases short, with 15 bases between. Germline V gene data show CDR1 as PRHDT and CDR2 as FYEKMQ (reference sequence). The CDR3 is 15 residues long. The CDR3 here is CASSLEAGTIDEQYF. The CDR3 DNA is TGTGCCAGCAGCTTAGAAGCAGGGACAATCGACGAGCAGTACTTC.